This is a list of T cell receptor beta chains from one sample in a study of blood T cell repertoires in COVID-19. Here immunoSEQ multiplex PCR was the method, and the copy in TCRdb shows in-frame clones only, minus some. The table includes under 350,000 clones, 83% detected once. Sequenced sample: peripheral blood. Source of these receptors: a woman aged 50 to 60 who had recovered from COVID-19. The CDR3 runs from the conserved cysteine through the conserved F or W. The order of the fields is clone size, V gene, J gene, D gene, CDR3 protein, CDR3 DNA. A D gene is named only where the DNA matches it firmly. Clone size is shown for a subset of rows, as once, few, many or a class of expanded clone.

>-|TRBV6-2/TRBV6-3|TRBJ2-7|-
CASSSTGTTPYEQYF
TGTGCCAGCAGTTCCACCGGGACAACACCCTACGAGCAGTACTTC
>-|TRBV5-6|TRBJ2-7|-
CASSPGNAYEQYF
TGTGCCAGCAGCCCGGGGAATGCCTACGAGCAGTACTTC
>-|TRBV11-2|TRBJ1-2|-
CASSPQDFYGYTF
TGTGCCAGCAGCCCTCAGGACTTCTATGGCTACACCTTC
>-|TRBV12-3/TRBV12-4|TRBJ1-4|-
CASSLGGQEKLFF
TGTGCCAGCAGTCTTGGGGGCCAAGAAAAACTGTTTTTT
>once|TRBV7-9|TRBJ1-1|-
CASSSPFSDRTAFF
TGTGCCAGCAGCTCCCCATTTTCAGACAGGACCGCTTTCTTT
>few|TRBV7-2|TRBJ2-2|-
CASSLNQGSGELFF
TGTGCCAGCAGCTTAAACCAGGGATCCGGGGAGCTGTTTTTT
>-|TRBV28|TRBJ1-2|-
CASRSGVLYGYTF
TGTGCCAGCAGGTCAGGTGTTCTCTATGGCTACACCTTC
>-|TRBV7-2|TRBJ1-5|-
CASSPRDIHSNQPQHF
TGTGCCAGCAGCCCGAGGGACATTCATAGCAATCAGCCCCAGCATTTT
>-|TRBV21-1|TRBJ1-6|-
CASSKVRQKVSPLHF
TGTGCCAGCAGCAAAGTCCGACAGAAAGTTTCACCCCTCCACTTT
>-|TRBV7-2|TRBJ2-7|-
CASSLGTIEQYF
TGTGCCAGCAGCTTAGGGACTATCGAGCAGTACTTC
>-|TRBV7-6|TRBJ2-1|TRBD2
CASSLSPAGGLDEQFF
TGTGCCAGCAGCTTATCGCCAGCGGGGGGCCTCGATGAGCAGTTCTTC
>few|TRBV29-1|TRBJ1-2|-
CSVASGQVGYTF
TGCAGCGTAGCCTCCGGCCAGGTAGGCTACACCTTC
>-|TRBV6-2/TRBV6-3|TRBJ2-5|TRBD1
CASSWGQGGETQYF
TGTGCCAGCAGTTGGGGACAGGGAGGAGAGACCCAGTACTTC